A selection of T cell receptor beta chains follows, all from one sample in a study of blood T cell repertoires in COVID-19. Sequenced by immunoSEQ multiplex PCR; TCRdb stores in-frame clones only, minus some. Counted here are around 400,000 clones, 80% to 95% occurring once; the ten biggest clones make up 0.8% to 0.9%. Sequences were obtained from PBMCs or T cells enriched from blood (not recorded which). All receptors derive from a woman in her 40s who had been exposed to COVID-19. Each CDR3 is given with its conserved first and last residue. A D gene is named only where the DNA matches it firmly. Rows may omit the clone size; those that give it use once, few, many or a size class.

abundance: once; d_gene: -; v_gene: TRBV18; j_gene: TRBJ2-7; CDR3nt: TGTGCCAGCTCACCACCGAATAGCGGATCCTACGAGCAGTACTTC; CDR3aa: CASSPPNSGSYEQYF
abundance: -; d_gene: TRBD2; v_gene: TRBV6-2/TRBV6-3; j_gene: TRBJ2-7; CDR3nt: TGTGCCAGCAGTTACCCGGGACTAGCTATTATCGAGCAGTACTTC; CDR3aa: CASSYPGLAIIEQYF
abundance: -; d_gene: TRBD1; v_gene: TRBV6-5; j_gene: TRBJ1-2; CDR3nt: TGTGCCAGCAGGATGGACAGGGGGCGTAACTATGGCTACACCTTC; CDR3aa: CASRMDRGRNYGYTF
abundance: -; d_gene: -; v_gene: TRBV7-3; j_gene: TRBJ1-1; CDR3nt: TGTGCCAGCAGCTTAAAACCCTACAGTGAACTTAACACTGAAGCTTTCTTT; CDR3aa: CASSLKPYSELNTEAFF
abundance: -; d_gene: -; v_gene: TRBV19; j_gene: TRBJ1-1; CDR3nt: TGTGCCAGTAGTGGGTGGAGGGGAGGCACTGAAGCTTTCTTT; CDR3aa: CASSGWRGGTEAFF
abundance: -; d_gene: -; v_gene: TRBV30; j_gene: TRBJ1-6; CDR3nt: TGTGCCTGGAGTCCAGGGTCTGGGTCACCCCTCCACTTT; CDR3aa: CAWSPGSGSPLHF
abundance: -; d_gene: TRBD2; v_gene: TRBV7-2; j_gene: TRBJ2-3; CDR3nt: TGTGCCAGCACCTTAAAAGCGGGGCCCACAGATACGCAGTATTTT; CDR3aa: CASTLKAGPTDTQYF
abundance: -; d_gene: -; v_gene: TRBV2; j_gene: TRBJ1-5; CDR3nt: TGTGCCAGCAGTGAAGCTACAGGCGACACCAATCAGCCCCAGCATTTT; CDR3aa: CASSEATGDTNQPQHF
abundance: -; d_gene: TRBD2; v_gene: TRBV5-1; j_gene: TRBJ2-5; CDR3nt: TGCGCCAGCAGCTTGGCTTTTTCTAGCGGGGGCCAAGAGACCCAGTACTTC; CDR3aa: CASSLAFSSGGQETQYF
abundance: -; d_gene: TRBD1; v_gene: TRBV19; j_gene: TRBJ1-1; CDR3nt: TGTGCCAGTAGTATAGACGGGACAGGGCTTCGGGAGACTGAAGCTTTCTTT; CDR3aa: CASSIDGTGLRETEAFF
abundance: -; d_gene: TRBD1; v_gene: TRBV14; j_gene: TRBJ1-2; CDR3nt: TGTGCCAGCAGCCAAGCGGGGACAGGGCTTTTCTACGGCTACACCTTC; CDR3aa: CASSQAGTGLFYGYTF
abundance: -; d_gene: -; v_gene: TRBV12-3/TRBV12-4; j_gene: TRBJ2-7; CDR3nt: TGTGCCAGCAGTCGTCAGGGAAACGAGCAGTACTTC; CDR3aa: CASSRQGNEQYF
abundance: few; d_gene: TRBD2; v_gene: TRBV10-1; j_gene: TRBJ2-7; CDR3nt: TGCGCCAGCAGCGTATCCCCAGCGGGGGACCACGAGCAGTACTTC; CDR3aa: CASSVSPAGDHEQYF
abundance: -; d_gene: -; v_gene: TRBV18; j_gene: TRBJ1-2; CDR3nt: TGTGCCAGCTCACCCGGCGGGGACTATGGCTACACCTTC; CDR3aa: CASSPGGDYGYTF
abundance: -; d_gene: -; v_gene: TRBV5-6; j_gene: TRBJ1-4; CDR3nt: TGTGCCAGCAGCTTGGTGCAGAATGAAAAACTGTTTTTT; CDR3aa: CASSLVQNEKLFF
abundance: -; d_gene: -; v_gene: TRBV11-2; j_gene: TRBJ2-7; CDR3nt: TGTGCCAGCAGCCAGGCAGGGGTCGAGCAGTACTTC; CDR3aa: CASSQAGVEQYF
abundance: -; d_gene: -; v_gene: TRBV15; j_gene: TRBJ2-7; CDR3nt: TGTGCCACCAGCAGGTGGGGCTCCCACGAGCAGTACTTC; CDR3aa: CATSRWGSHEQYF
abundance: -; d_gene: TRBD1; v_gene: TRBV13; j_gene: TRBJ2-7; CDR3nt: TGTGCCAGCAGCCCTAAACCCGGGACAGGAGGCAACGAGCAGTACTTC; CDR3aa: CASSPKPGTGGNEQYF